A single sample gave rise to the 5 T cell receptor beta chains below, sequenced in a study of T cell clonotyping in hematopoietic cell transplantation (dated by TCRdb to about 2021). The library was generated by the immunoSEQ multiplex PCR assay. What TCRdb holds here is the immuneACCESS table cut down to in-frame rearrangements. Part of the clones is not present; checked against another copy, under half of the missing clones reflect an unresolved V gene, and the others are unexplained. Across this sample there are fewer than 7,000 clones, with roughly 70% seen only once. The ten largest clones represent 28% of the sample. In the paper's terms, the time point label means: 180 days after allo-HCT. The source was PBMCs, collected 180 days after allogeneic stem cell transplant. The receptors stem from a male patient aged 45-60 years who had an allogeneic stem cell transplant from an unrelated donor, so the T cells may come from the graft donor. Some clones in this sample may be carry-over from other donors' samples.

This clone qualifies as medium-sized. The chain links TRBV19 to TRBJ2-5; tentatively, D is TRBD1 (6 bases). The CDR3 is 14 residues long. Germline V gene lookup returns CDR1 LNHDA and CDR2 SQIVND (reference sequence). Trimming cost V 4 bases and J 2 bases, with 11 bases left between them. The CDR3 bases are TGTGCCAGTAGTACGGGGACACTACAAGAGACCCAGTACTTC. It translates to CASSTGTLQETQYF.

The chain combines TRBV6-6 with TRBJ1-1; TRBD1 aligns across 7 bases. In germline, CDR1 is MNHNY, CDR2 SVGAGI (reference sequence). The junction had 8 bases not matched to a gene; V was cut back by 2 bases and J by 11 bases. The CDR3 is made up of 13 amino acids. CDR3 nucleotides: TGTGCCAGCAGTTACCAAGGGGGCGCAGAGGCTTTCTTT. Protein: CASSYQGGAEAFF.

The count of this clone is one. The CDR3 DNA is TGCAGCGTTGAACGGCCAGATTCCCCCTACGAGCAGTACTTC. As protein: CSVERPDSPYEQYF. The gene calls are TRBV29-1 and TRBJ2-7; D call uncertain. Germline V gene lookup returns CDR1 SQVTM and CDR2 ANQGSEA. V was clipped by 2 bases and J by 2 bases, with 13 bases between them. This CDR3 has 14 amino acids.

The CDR3 protein is CASSRNLVGETEAFF. The CDR3 DNA is TGTGCCAGCAGCCGAAATTTAGTGGGGGAAACTGAAGCTTTCTTT. This chain links TRBV4-2 with TRBJ1-1; weak D call: TRBD1 (5 bases). The CDR3 totals 15 residues. CDR1 is LGHNA and CDR2 is YNFKEQ in the germline V gene. The V and J ends lost 4 bases and 5 bases respectively, with 17 bases between them.

This clone occurred a few times. The J gene is TRBJ1-5, the V gene TRBV30, with D unclear. Germline V gene sequence: CDR1 GTSNPN, CDR2 SVGIG (reference sequence). The CDR3 is made up of 13 amino acids. V was trimmed by 3 bases and J by 0 bases, leaving 6 bases between them. CDR3: CAWRANSNQPQHF. The CDR3 DNA is TGTGCCTGGAGGGCCAATAGCAATCAGCCCCAGCATTTT. The full variable domain, with the rest looked up from reference TRBV30 and TRBJ1-5, is SQTIHQWPATLVQPVGSPLSLECTVEGTSNPNLYWYRQAAGRGLQLLFYSVGIGQISSEVPQNLSASRPQDRQFILSSKKLLLSDSGFYLCAWRANSNQPQHFGDGTRLSIL.